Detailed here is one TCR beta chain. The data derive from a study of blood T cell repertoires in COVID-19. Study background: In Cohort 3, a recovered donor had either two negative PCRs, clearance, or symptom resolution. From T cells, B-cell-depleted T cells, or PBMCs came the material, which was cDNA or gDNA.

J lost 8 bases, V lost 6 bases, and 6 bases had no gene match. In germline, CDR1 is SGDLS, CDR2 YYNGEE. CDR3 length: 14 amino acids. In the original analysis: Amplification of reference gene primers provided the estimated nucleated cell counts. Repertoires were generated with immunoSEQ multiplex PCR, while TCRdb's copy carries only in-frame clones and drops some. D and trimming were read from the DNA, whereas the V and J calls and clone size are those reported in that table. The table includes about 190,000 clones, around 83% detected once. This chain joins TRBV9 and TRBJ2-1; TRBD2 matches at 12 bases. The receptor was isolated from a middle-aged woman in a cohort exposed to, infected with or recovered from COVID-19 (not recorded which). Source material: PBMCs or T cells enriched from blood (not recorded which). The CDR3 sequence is CASTLAGGPDEQFF. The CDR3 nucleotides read TGTGCCAGCACTCTAGCGGGAGGGCCAGATGAGCAGTTCTTC.